This T cell receptor beta chain came from a study of blood T cell repertoires in COVID-19. V shed 5 bases, J shed 15 bases, and the junction held 9 bases outside the gene matches. Germline loops: CDR1 SEHNR, CDR2 FQNEAQ (reference sequence). The CDR3 is 14 amino acids. The table came from immunoSEQ multiplex PCR; TCRdb's copy has only in-frame clones and leaves some out. The sample consists of roughly 77,000 clones, just under 90% of them appearing once. The specimen sequenced was peripheral blood. The receptor comes from a woman aged 80 or older with active COVID-19. The chain has TRBV7-9 and TRBJ2-1, with 14 bases identical to TRBD2. The CDR3 region has the DNA TGTGCCAGCAGCCCTAGACTAGCGGGAGGGCGCGTGTTCTTC. It translates to CASSPRLAGGRVFF.